This T cell receptor (beta chain) was found in a study of cytomegalovirus exposure and HLA in healthy donors. Study-wide points: The records held CMV serostatus as the only immune exposure information. Sequencing probably produced one cluster of sequence variants that were highly shared.

Points on this clone: The antigen remains undetermined.

The PCR employed 60 Vbeta primers together with 13 Jbeta primers. Here immunoSEQ multiplex PCR was the method, and the copy in TCRdb shows in-frame clones only, minus some. The table records approximately 140,000 clones, approximately 85% of them present only once. The CDR3 is 15 residues long. Germline loops: CDR1 KGHSH, CDR2 LQKENI. V lost 6 bases, J lost 3 bases, and 14 bases lay in between. J is TRBJ1-4 and V is TRBV18; D is possibly TRBD1 (5 bases). Sequencing input: PBMCs. The clonotype originates from a boy between 10 and 17 years old in good health and CMV-seronegative. The CDR3 nucleotides are TGTGCCAGCTCCCCCCGGGGGACGGCTAATGAAAAACTGTTTTTT. Protein product: CASSPRGTANEKLFF.